These T cell receptor beta chains were read from a single sample in a study of T cell responses to AZD1222 COVID-19 vaccine. Measured with immunoSEQ multiplex PCR; TCRdb has only the in-frame clones, and not every one. The repertoire holds over 120,000 clones, with around 94% as singletons. Sequences were derived from peripheral blood, sampled after recovery from COVID-19. The receptors derive from an adult who had recovered from COVID-19. Both conserved end residues are part of each CDR3. Fields, in order: V gene, clone size, J gene, D gene, CDR3 length, CDR3 DNA, CDR3 protein. A D gene is named only where the DNA matches it firmly. Rows may omit the clone size; those that give it use once, few, many or a size class.

v_gene: TRBV15
abundance: -
j_gene: TRBJ2-5
d_gene: -
len: 16
CDR3nt: TGTGCCACCAGCAGAGAAGTTAACACTTTCCAAGAGACCCAGTACTTC
CDR3aa: CATSREVNTFQETQYF

v_gene: TRBV6-5
abundance: -
j_gene: TRBJ1-1
d_gene: -
len: 14
CDR3nt: TGTGCCAGCAGCCTGACAGTAACCGCCCCTGAAGCTTTCTTT
CDR3aa: CASSLTVTAPEAFF

v_gene: TRBV5-4
abundance: -
j_gene: TRBJ2-2
d_gene: TRBD2
len: 16
CDR3nt: TGTGCCAGCACCTCGGTAGCGGGCACCAATACCGGGGAGCTGTTTTTT
CDR3aa: CASTSVAGTNTGELFF

v_gene: TRBV28
abundance: -
j_gene: TRBJ1-2
d_gene: -
len: 13
CDR3nt: TGTGCCAGCAGTCCCGGAACTTCATATGGCTACACCTTC
CDR3aa: CASSPGTSYGYTF

v_gene: TRBV10-1
abundance: -
j_gene: TRBJ2-3
d_gene: -
len: 13
CDR3nt: TGCGCCAGCAGTGAGTCTAGCACAGATACGCAGTATTTT
CDR3aa: CASSESSTDTQYF

v_gene: TRBV19
abundance: -
j_gene: TRBJ2-7
d_gene: TRBD2
len: 15
CDR3nt: TGTGCCAGTAGTAGAGTGGTAGCGGGCGTCGACGAGCAGTACTTC
CDR3aa: CASSRVVAGVDEQYF

v_gene: TRBV27
abundance: -
j_gene: TRBJ2-7
d_gene: TRBD2
len: 15
CDR3nt: TGTGCCAGCCGTGGGCTAGCGGGAGCGGTCTCTGAGCAGTACTTC
CDR3aa: CASRGLAGAVSEQYF

v_gene: TRBV15
abundance: -
j_gene: TRBJ2-3
d_gene: TRBD2
len: 16
CDR3nt: TGTGCCACCAGCAGTCTAGCGGGAGATCCCACATATACGCAGTATTTT
CDR3aa: CATSSLAGDPTYTQYF

v_gene: TRBV27
abundance: -
j_gene: TRBJ2-7
d_gene: -
len: 15
CDR3nt: TGTGCCAGCAGTTTACGCGGCGGGGCAACCTACGAGCAGTACTTC
CDR3aa: CASSLRGGATYEQYF

v_gene: TRBV6-5
abundance: -
j_gene: TRBJ1-5
d_gene: -
len: 13
CDR3nt: TGTGCCAGCAGTTTGGTGAGAAATCAGCCCCAGCATTTT
CDR3aa: CASSLVRNQPQHF

v_gene: TRBV4-2
abundance: -
j_gene: TRBJ1-6
d_gene: -
len: 17
CDR3nt: TGTGCCAGCAGCCAAGATCCGCGACTCACTATAGGCTCACCCCTCCACTTT
CDR3aa: CASSQDPRLTIGSPLHF

v_gene: TRBV9
abundance: few
j_gene: TRBJ1-3
d_gene: -
len: 13
CDR3nt: TGTGCCAGCAGCGTAACAGGGACGGACACCATATATTTT
CDR3aa: CASSVTGTDTIYF

v_gene: TRBV30
abundance: -
j_gene: TRBJ1-6
d_gene: -
len: 13
CDR3nt: TGTGCCTGGAGTTTACAGGGTAATTCACCCCTCCACTTT
CDR3aa: CAWSLQGNSPLHF

v_gene: TRBV5-6
abundance: -
j_gene: TRBJ2-7
d_gene: -
len: 13
CDR3nt: TGTGCCAGCAGGACCGCTGGGGGGTACGAGCAGTACTTC
CDR3aa: CASRTAGGYEQYF

v_gene: TRBV3-1/TRBV3-2
abundance: -
j_gene: TRBJ2-1
d_gene: TRBD1
len: 14
CDR3nt: TGTGCCAGCAGCCAACAGGGGGTCGGAGGTGAGCAGTTCTTC
CDR3aa: CASSQQGVGGEQFF

v_gene: TRBV14
abundance: once
j_gene: TRBJ2-1
d_gene: -
len: 19
CDR3nt: TGTGCCAGCAGCCAAAGAATTTTCACACCGGACAGTTCCTACAATGAGCAGTTCTTC
CDR3aa: CASSQRIFTPDSSYNEQFF

v_gene: TRBV28
abundance: -
j_gene: TRBJ2-5
d_gene: -
len: 19
CDR3nt: TGTGCCAGCAGTTCCAAATCTTACCGGGACGGCTGGTACCAAGAGACCCAGTACTTC
CDR3aa: CASSSKSYRDGWYQETQYF

v_gene: TRBV7-9
abundance: -
j_gene: TRBJ2-1
d_gene: TRBD2
len: 14
CDR3nt: TGTGCCAGCAGCCCCGTGGTAGCGGGACTTACCCAGTTCTTC
CDR3aa: CASSPVVAGLTQFF

v_gene: TRBV14
abundance: once
j_gene: TRBJ1-1
d_gene: -
len: 13
CDR3nt: TGTGCCAGCAGTCCCCTTGTCGACAAGGAAGCTTTCTTT
CDR3aa: CASSPLVDKEAFF

v_gene: TRBV6-5
abundance: -
j_gene: TRBJ2-1
d_gene: -
len: 14
CDR3nt: TGTGCCAGCAATAGGGGCGGATGGGAGGATGAGCAGTTCTTC
CDR3aa: CASNRGGWEDEQFF

v_gene: TRBV3-1/TRBV3-2
abundance: -
j_gene: TRBJ2-1
d_gene: -
len: 13
CDR3nt: TGTGCCAGCAGCCAAGGGTCCTACAATGAGCAGTTCTTC
CDR3aa: CASSQGSYNEQFF

v_gene: TRBV6-5
abundance: -
j_gene: TRBJ2-3
d_gene: -
len: 16
CDR3nt: TGTGCCAGCAGTTACAACGGCAGGGTGGTTGCAGATACGCAGTATTTT
CDR3aa: CASSYNGRVVADTQYF

v_gene: TRBV7-6
abundance: -
j_gene: TRBJ2-1
d_gene: -
len: 16
CDR3nt: TGTGCCAGCAGCTTAGGTGAAGCGGGCCTCTACAATGAGCAGTTCTTC
CDR3aa: CASSLGEAGLYNEQFF

v_gene: TRBV6-1
abundance: -
j_gene: TRBJ2-7
d_gene: -
len: 15
CDR3nt: TGTGCCAGCAGTGATGCAGGGTCTTCCTCCTACGAGCAGTACTTC
CDR3aa: CASSDAGSSSYEQYF

v_gene: TRBV7-8
abundance: -
j_gene: TRBJ1-3
d_gene: -
len: 14
CDR3nt: TGTGCCAGCAGCTTAGGTTCTCCGGGGAACACCATATATTTT
CDR3aa: CASSLGSPGNTIYF